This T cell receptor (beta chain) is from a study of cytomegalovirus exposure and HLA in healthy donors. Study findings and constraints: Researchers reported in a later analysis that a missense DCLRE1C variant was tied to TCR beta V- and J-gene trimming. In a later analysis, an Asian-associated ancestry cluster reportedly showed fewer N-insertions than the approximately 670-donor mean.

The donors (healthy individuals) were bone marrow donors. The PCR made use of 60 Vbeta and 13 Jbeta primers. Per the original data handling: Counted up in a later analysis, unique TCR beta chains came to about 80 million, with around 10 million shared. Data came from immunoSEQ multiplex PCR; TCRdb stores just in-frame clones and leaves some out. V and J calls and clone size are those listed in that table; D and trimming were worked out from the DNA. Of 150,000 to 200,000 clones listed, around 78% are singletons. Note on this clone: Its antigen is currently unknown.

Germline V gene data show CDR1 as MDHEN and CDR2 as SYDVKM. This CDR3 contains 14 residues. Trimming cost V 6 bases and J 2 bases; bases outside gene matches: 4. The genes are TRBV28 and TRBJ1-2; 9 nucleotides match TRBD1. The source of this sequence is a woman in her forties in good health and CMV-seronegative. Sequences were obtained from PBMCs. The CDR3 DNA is TGTGCCAGCAGCCCCGGACAGGGGAACTATGGCTACACCTTC. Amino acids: CASSPGQGNYGYTF.